The rows below give T cell receptor beta chains drawn from one sample of a study of blood T cell repertoires in COVID-19. TCRdb's copy holds only in-frame clones and misses some; the assay was immunoSEQ multiplex PCR. The sample carries 200,000 to 250,000 clones, around 80% recorded once. The specimen was peripheral blood. The receptors shown here come from a woman older than 75 with active or convalescent COVID-19. The CDR3 runs from the conserved cysteine through the conserved F or W. The D gene is left open where the match is weak. Expanded clones are given a class, and other clones once, few, many or no size at all.

v_gene: TRBV7-2
d_gene: TRBD1
abundance: NA
j_gene: TRBJ1-2
CDR3aa: CASSSGTGGYYGYTF
CDR3nt: TGTGCCAGCAGCTCCGGGACAGGGGGCTACTATGGCTACACCTTC

v_gene: TRBV7-7
d_gene: TRBD1
abundance: NA
j_gene: TRBJ2-3
CDR3aa: CASSPIPTGAADTQYF
CDR3nt: TGTGCTAGCAGCCCAATACCGACAGGGGCGGCAGATACGCAGTATTTT

v_gene: TRBV4-2
d_gene: NA
abundance: NA
j_gene: TRBJ2-6
CDR3aa: CASSQVQEADALSGANVLTF
CDR3nt: TGTGCCAGCAGCCAAGTTCAGGAAGCCGACGCACTCTCTGGGGCCAACGTCCTGACTTTC

v_gene: TRBV7-3
d_gene: TRBD2
abundance: NA
j_gene: TRBJ2-1
CDR3aa: CASRYPGLAGNEQFF
CDR3nt: TGTGCCAGCAGGTATCCCGGACTAGCCGGCAATGAGCAGTTCTTC

v_gene: TRBV6-6
d_gene: TRBD1
abundance: NA
j_gene: TRBJ1-4
CDR3aa: CASSSTPGQGNEKLFF
CDR3nt: TGTGCCAGCAGCTCCACCCCGGGACAGGGGAATGAAAAACTGTTTTTT

v_gene: TRBV28
d_gene: NA
abundance: NA
j_gene: TRBJ1-5
CDR3aa: CASRGSAGRTRNQPQHF
CDR3nt: TGTGCCAGCAGGGGGAGTGCGGGGCGGACAAGAAATCAGCCCCAGCATTTT

v_gene: TRBV28
d_gene: NA
abundance: NA
j_gene: TRBJ1-5
CDR3aa: CASRQTGGQPQHF
CDR3nt: TGTGCCAGCAGGCAAACCGGGGGACAGCCCCAGCATTTT

v_gene: TRBV30
d_gene: TRBD2
abundance: NA
j_gene: TRBJ2-3
CDR3aa: CAWSVGWTSGRANTDTQYF
CDR3nt: TGTGCCTGGAGTGTAGGGTGGACTAGCGGGAGGGCGAACACAGATACGCAGTATTTT

v_gene: TRBV4-2
d_gene: TRBD1
abundance: NA
j_gene: TRBJ1-5
CDR3aa: CASSQTGGGQPQHF
CDR3nt: TGTGCCAGCAGCCAAACAGGGGGAGGTCAGCCCCAGCATTTT

v_gene: TRBV24-1
d_gene: NA
abundance: NA
j_gene: TRBJ2-5
CDR3aa: CATSDFRGTQYF
CDR3nt: TGTGCCACCAGTGATTTTAGGGGGACCCAGTACTTC

v_gene: TRBV2
d_gene: TRBD1
abundance: NA
j_gene: TRBJ1-2
CDR3aa: CASSEAHGTGGGNYGYTF
CDR3nt: TGTGCCAGCAGTGAAGCGCATGGGACAGGGGGCGGGAACTATGGCTACACCTTC

v_gene: TRBV28
d_gene: TRBD1
abundance: NA
j_gene: TRBJ2-7
CDR3aa: CASEDRASYEQYF
CDR3nt: TGTGCCAGCGAGGACAGGGCTTCCTACGAGCAGTACTTC

v_gene: TRBV5-1
d_gene: TRBD1
abundance: NA
j_gene: TRBJ1-1
CDR3aa: CASSLTSYTGGRTEAFF
CDR3nt: TGCGCCAGCAGCTTAACCTCCTATACAGGGGGAAGGACTGAAGCTTTCTTT

v_gene: TRBV12-3/TRBV12-4
d_gene: NA
abundance: once
j_gene: TRBJ2-5
CDR3aa: CASSPGRGETQYF
CDR3nt: TGTGCCAGCAGTCCGGGCCGGGGGGAGACCCAGTACTTC

v_gene: TRBV7-2
d_gene: NA
abundance: NA
j_gene: TRBJ2-1
CDR3aa: CASSMDSWENEQFF
CDR3nt: TGTGCCAGCAGCATGGACTCCTGGGAGAATGAGCAGTTCTTC

v_gene: TRBV2
d_gene: TRBD1
abundance: few
j_gene: TRBJ2-7
CDR3aa: CASSDQGVGYEQYF
CDR3nt: TGTGCCAGCAGTGATCAGGGGGTGGGCTACGAGCAGTACTTC

v_gene: TRBV6-5
d_gene: NA
abundance: NA
j_gene: TRBJ2-7
CDR3aa: CASSRDSYEQYF
CDR3nt: TGTGCCAGCAGTCGGGACTCCTACGAGCAGTACTTC

v_gene: TRBV15
d_gene: NA
abundance: NA
j_gene: TRBJ1-3
CDR3aa: CATSRDAGISGNTIYF
CDR3nt: TGTGCCACCAGCAGAGATGCGGGTATCTCTGGAAACACCATATATTTT

v_gene: TRBV7-2
d_gene: NA
abundance: NA
j_gene: TRBJ1-2
CDR3aa: CASSLDQGRGAGYTF
CDR3nt: TGTGCCAGCAGCTTAGACCAAGGCCGGGGGGCGGGCTACACCTTC

v_gene: TRBV25-1
d_gene: TRBD2
abundance: NA
j_gene: TRBJ2-1
CDR3aa: CASSDPSGGAYNEQFF
CDR3nt: TGTGCCAGCAGTGATCCCAGCGGGGGTGCCTACAATGAGCAGTTCTTC